This entry describes one TCR beta chain. Antigen unknown. These data belong to a study of shared clonotypes between healthy human individuals. Germline lookup yields CDR1 LGHNA and CDR2 YNFKEQ. The CDR3 sequence is 14 residues long. Study results and caveats: Rarefaction curves obtained for sorted subsets showed sequencing incomplete despite large depth. The naive CD4 repertoires of several donors were compared, and 5% to 6.5% of clonotypes were shared.

A deep-level run was used for the assay. Sequenced by immunoSEQ multiplex PCR; TCRdb stores in-frame clones only, minus some. There are over a million clones in the sample; approximately 78% occur only once, and around 0.61% lies in the top ten. Sequenced input: memory CD4+ T cells from PBMCs. Regarding subset: CD45RA-negative fraction. The chain recombines TRBV4-2 with TRBJ2-7; D might be TRBD2 (5 bases). The end of the DNA aligns better with TRBJ2-5, so the J call may be wrong. The receptor was derived from a man between 18 and 29 years old in good health. Some clones in this sample may be carry-over from other donors' samples. CDR3 coding DNA: TGTGCCAGCAGCCTCTCGGGCTCCGGGGTGACCCAGTACTTC. Residues: CASSLSGSGVTQYF.